Listed here are 18 T cell receptor beta chains from one sample, sequenced in a study of post-analysis software for immune sequencing data. General study findings and limits: There were five or six TRBV segments more frequent in patients than controls, and TRBV5-6, TRBV5-1 and TRBV20-1 were among them.

The antigens these receptors bind are not known. Unique molecular identifiers had been added to the TCR beta cDNA libraries. TCRdb passed the PCR reads through MiXCR, listing each CDR3 protein once. The sample carries hundreds of thousands of distinct CDR3 sequences, approximately 60% recorded once. The sample consisted of blood. Receptors were obtained from a girl aged 2-10 years with multiple sclerosis.

Only one count was recorded for this clonotype. The chain combines TRBV7-2 with TRBJ2-5; D may be TRBD1 (6 bases). CDR1 is SGHTA, CDR2 FQGNSA, per germline. The germline V and J ends were trimmed by 7 bases and 4 bases, with 19 bases remaining between them. This CDR3 contains 15 residues. The DNA of the CDR3 is TGTGCCAGCACCAGGTCCGGGGAAGGGGGAGAGACCCAGTACTTC. This codes for CASTRSGEGGETQYF.

The chain combines TRBV7-2 with TRBJ1-6, with 10 bases that match TRBD1. Looked up from germline, CDR1 is SGHTA and CDR2 is FQGNSA. The CDR3 has 17 residues. J was trimmed by 7 bases and V by 5 bases; bases with no gene match: 11. Written as DNA, the CDR3 is TGTGCCAGCAGCCCATCAGGGGGACAGGGGATAAATTCACCCCTCCACTTT. Translated, it gives CASSPSGGQGINSPLHF.

The CDR3 here is CASSEGLVNLYEQYF. For the CDR3, the DNA is TGTGCCAGCAGCGAGGGACTAGTGAATCTCTACGAGCAGTACTTC. The V gene is TRBV6-1, the J gene TRBJ2-7; 8 bases are shared with TRBD2. The ends lost 6 bases at V and 3 bases at J; junction bases unmatched: 10. The germline gives CDR1 MNHNS, CDR2 SASEGT. This CDR3 is 15 amino acids long.

The chain couples TRBV13 to TRBJ2-3; TRBD1 matches 8 bases. Germline loops: CDR1 PRHDT, CDR2 FYEKMQ (reference sequence). Unmatched junction bases numbered 10, after V lost 5 bases and J lost 3 bases. The CDR3 loop spans 16 amino acids. In nucleotides, the CDR3 is TGTGCCAGCAGCCTCCGCCGGGACAGGCAAACAGATACGCAGTATTTT. Encoded protein: CASSLRRDRQTDTQYF.

The chain has TRBV6-2 or TRBV6-3 and TRBJ1-2; D not resolved. V gave up 4 bases and J gave up 6 bases, with 12 bases separating them. The CDR3 is 13 amino acids. In germline, CDR1 is MNHEY, CDR2 SVGEGT. The CDR3 coding sequence is TGTGCCAGCAGTTTTAGACGGGGAAATGGCTACACCTTC. Residues: CASSFRRGNGYTF.

This chain links TRBV12-3 or TRBV12-4 with TRBJ2-4; D unclear. The J call may be incorrect, as the DNA end agrees better with TRBJ2-7. The CDR3 extends over 13 amino acids. The CDR3 DNA is TGTGCCAGCAGTTCGAGGATTTCGGGCGAGCAGTACTTC. Protein: CASSSRISGEQYF.

The rearrangement links TRBV12-5 to TRBJ2-1, with D unclear. Between the trimmed V and J ends, which lost 4 bases and 6 bases, there was a span of 13 bases. Germline V gene data show CDR1 as LGHNT and CDR2 as FRNRAP. This CDR3 has 14 amino acids. The chain's CDR3 is CASGWVTVGNEQFF. The CDR3 nucleotides are TGTGCTAGTGGTTGGGTCACCGTGGGCAATGAGCAGTTCTTC.

The V call is TRBV10-2, the J call TRBJ2-5; D not resolved. Trimming stripped 6 bases from V and 2 bases from J, with 7 bases between. Per the germline V gene, CDR1 is WSHSY and CDR2 is SAAADI. This CDR3 has 12 amino acids. This CDR3 is CASRSPQETQYF. CDR3 coding DNA: TGCGCCAGCAGGAGTCCTCAAGAGACCCAGTACTTC.

The chain carries TRBV6-6 and TRBJ2-3; D is unresolved. The CDR3 spans 13 residues. Germline CDR1 MNHNY, CDR2 SVGAGI (reference sequence). V was trimmed by 3 bases and J by 6 bases, leaving 10 bases between them. The CDR3 nucleotides read TGTGCCAGCAGTTATTCTCCCACGGATACGCAGTATTTT. Protein sequence: CASSYSPTDTQYF.

The V and J genes are TRBV10-1 and TRBJ2-7, with a tentative D call TRBD2 (5 bases). The CDR3 is 12 amino acids. Germline CDR1 is WNHNN and CDR2 is SYGVQD (reference sequence). Deletions cut 3 bases from V and 5 bases from J, with 8 bases between. The CDR3 nucleotides are TGCGCCAGCAGTGATTCGGGAAACGAGCAGTACTTC. Its protein product is CASSDSGNEQYF.

The chain carries TRBV20-1 and TRBJ2-1, with 13 bases identical to TRBD2. Germline values: CDR1 DFQATT, CDR2 SNEGSKA (reference sequence). This CDR3 has 16 amino acids. The V and J ends lost 6 bases and 8 bases, in that order; junction bases with no gene match: 13. CDR3 sequence (DNA): TGCAGTGCGACTACTAGCGGGGGGGAATTTACCCATGAGCAGTTCTTC. Its translation: CSATTSGGEFTHEQFF.

This clonotype was detected only a few times. J is TRBJ2-1 and V is TRBV7-2, with 9 bases matching TRBD2. V was clipped by 1 base and J by 8 bases; unmatched bases: 6. The CDR3 length is 15 residues. Per germline, CDR1 SGHTA and CDR2 FQGNSA. CDR3 DNA: TGTGCCAGCAGCTTAGTAGCGGGAGACTTTGATGAGCAGTTCTTC. Protein: CASSLVAGDFDEQFF.

The rearrangement uses TRBV29-1 and TRBJ2-3; D perhaps matches TRBD2 (6 bases). V lost 4 bases to trimming and J lost 2 bases, with 13 bases between them. Looked up from germline, CDR1 is SQVTM and CDR2 is ANQGSEA. The CDR3 length is 14 residues. The CDR3 loop is CSVGPRDFTDTQYF. The DNA for the CDR3 is TGCAGCGTTGGACCCAGGGACTTCACAGATACGCAGTATTTT.

The chain links TRBV6-1 to TRBJ2-5; tentative D call: TRBD2 (6 bases). Germline V CDR1 and CDR2: MNHNS, SASEGT. The CDR3 loop spans 12 amino acids. Trimming removed 4 bases at V and 7 bases at J, with 10 bases between. The CDR3 here is CASSAGVGTQYF. DNA for the CDR3: TGTGCCAGCAGTGCGGGGGTGGGGACCCAGTACTTC.

This sequence joins TRBV7-9 and TRBJ2-5, with 12 bases that match TRBD1. The CDR3 sequence is 16 residues long. Germline V CDR1 and CDR2: SEHNR, FQNEAQ (reference sequence). V was clipped by 4 bases and J by 0 bases; unmatched bases: 3. The CDR3 coding sequence is TGTGCCAGCAGCTCGGGGACAGGGGGCTACCAAGAGACCCAGTACTTC. Amino acid sequence: CASSSGTGGYQETQYF.

Only one count was recorded for this clonotype. V gene TRBV21-1 combines with J gene TRBJ2-7. TRBV21-1 is termed a pseudogene. The CDR3 is 16 amino acids. CDR3 DNA sequence: TGTGCCAGCAGCAAGCCAATTGGACAGGGGCTCAACGAGCAGTACTTC. Protein: CASSKPIGQGLNEQYF.

The J gene is TRBJ2-2, the V gene TRBV12-3 or TRBV12-4; 7 bases align to TRBD2. V was pared by 1 base and J by 4 bases, with 6 bases of the junction left unmatched. The CDR3 consists of 16 residues. The CDR3 sequence: CASSLVPSGLTGELFF. For the CDR3, the DNA is TGTGCCAGCAGTTTAGTACCTAGCGGCCTCACCGGGGAGCTGTTTTTT.

The rearrangement joins TRBV7-9 to TRBJ2-4; D is perhaps TRBD1 (5 bases). Trimming cost V 1 base and J 1 base, with 17 bases left between them. The CDR3 runs to 18 residues. Germline V gene sequence: CDR1 SEHNR, CDR2 FQNEAQ (reference sequence). The chain's CDR3 is CASSLVGKVSGAKNIQYF. In DNA, the CDR3 is TGTGCCAGCAGCTTAGTGGGGAAAGTCTCAGGGGCCAAAAACATTCAGTACTTC.